This T cell receptor (beta chain) was sequenced in a study of cytotoxic CD8 clonotypes in ibrutinib-treated CLL. The CDR3 is 20 residues long. Profiling relied on immunoSEQ multiplex PCR, and the TCRdb table lists in-frame clones only, not all of them. The data show roughly 250,000 clones, roughly 70% seen once. The chain links TRBV21-1 to TRBJ1-3. TRBV21-1 is a pseudogene segment. The TCR sequence derives from a human donor with chronic lymphocytic leukemia. The sequencing used PBMCs, collected after 24 months of ibrutinib treatment. The chain's CDR3 is CASGPLYAGSLLPSGNTIYF. For the CDR3, the DNA is TGTGCCAGCGGACCGCTTTATGCGGGGTCTCTCCTCCCCTCTGGAAACACCATATATTTT.